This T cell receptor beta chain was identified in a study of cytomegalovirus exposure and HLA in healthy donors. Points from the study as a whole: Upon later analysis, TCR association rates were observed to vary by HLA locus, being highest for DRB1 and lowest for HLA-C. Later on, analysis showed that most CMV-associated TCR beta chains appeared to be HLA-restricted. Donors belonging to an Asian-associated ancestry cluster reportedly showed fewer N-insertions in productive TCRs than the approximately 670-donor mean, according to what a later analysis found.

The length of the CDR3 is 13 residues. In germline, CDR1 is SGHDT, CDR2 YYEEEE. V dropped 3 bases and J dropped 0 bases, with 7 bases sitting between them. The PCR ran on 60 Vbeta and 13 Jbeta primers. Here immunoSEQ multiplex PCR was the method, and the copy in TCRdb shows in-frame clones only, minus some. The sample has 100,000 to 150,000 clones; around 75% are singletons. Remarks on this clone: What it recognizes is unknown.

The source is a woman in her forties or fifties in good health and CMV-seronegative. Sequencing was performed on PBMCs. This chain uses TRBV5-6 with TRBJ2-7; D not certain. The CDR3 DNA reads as TGTGCCAGCAGCTCGACACTCTCCTACGAGCAGTACTTC. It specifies CASSSTLSYEQYF. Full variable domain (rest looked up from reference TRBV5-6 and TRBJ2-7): DAGVTQSPTHLIKTRGQQVTLRCSPKSGHDTVSWYQQALGQGPQFIFQYYEEEERQRGNFPDRFSGHQFPNYSSELNVNALLLGDSALYLCASSSTLSYEQYFGPGTRLTVT.